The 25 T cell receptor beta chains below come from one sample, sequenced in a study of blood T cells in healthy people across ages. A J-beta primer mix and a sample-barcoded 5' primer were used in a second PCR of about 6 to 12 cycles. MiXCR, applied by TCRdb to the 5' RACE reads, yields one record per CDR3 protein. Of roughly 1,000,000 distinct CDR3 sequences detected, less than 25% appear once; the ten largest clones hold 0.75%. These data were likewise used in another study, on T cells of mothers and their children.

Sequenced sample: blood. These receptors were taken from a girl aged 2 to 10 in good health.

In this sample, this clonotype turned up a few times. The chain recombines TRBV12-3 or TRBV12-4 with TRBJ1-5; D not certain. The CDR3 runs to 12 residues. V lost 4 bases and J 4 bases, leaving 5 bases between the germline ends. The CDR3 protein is CASSSQNQPQHF. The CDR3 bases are TGTGCCAGCAGTTCTCAAAATCAGCCCCAGCATTTT.

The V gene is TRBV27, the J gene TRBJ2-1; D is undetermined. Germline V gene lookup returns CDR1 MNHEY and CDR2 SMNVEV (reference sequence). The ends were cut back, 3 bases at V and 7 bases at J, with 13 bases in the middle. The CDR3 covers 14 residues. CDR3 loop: CASSFSDLLNEQFF. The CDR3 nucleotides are TGTGCCAGCAGTTTTTCGGACCTTTTGAATGAGCAGTTCTTC.

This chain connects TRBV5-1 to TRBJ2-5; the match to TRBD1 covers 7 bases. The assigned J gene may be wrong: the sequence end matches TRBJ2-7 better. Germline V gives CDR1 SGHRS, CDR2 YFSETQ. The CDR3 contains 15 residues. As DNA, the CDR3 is TGCGCCAGCAGCTTGGTTGGGGACAGCTCCTACGAGCAGTACTTC. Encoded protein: CASSLVGDSSYEQYF.

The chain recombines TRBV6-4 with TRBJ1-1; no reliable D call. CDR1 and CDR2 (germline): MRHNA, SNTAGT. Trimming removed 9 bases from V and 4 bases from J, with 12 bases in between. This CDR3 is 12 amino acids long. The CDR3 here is CARDNVGTEAFF. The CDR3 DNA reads TGTGCCAGGGATAACGTGGGCACTGAAGCTTTCTTT.

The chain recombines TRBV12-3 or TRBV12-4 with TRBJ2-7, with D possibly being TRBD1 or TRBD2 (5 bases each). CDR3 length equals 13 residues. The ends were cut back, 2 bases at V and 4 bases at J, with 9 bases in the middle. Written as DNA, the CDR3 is TGTGCCAGCAGTTTAAATGGGGGATACGAGCAGTACTTC. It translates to CASSLNGGYEQYF.

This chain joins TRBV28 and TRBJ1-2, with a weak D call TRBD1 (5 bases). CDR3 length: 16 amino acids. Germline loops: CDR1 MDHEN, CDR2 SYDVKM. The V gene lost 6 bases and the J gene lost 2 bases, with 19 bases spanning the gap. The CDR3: CASRNGGFRGNYGYTF. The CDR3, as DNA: TGTGCCAGCAGAAACGGCGGTTTTCGGGGCAACTATGGCTACACCTTC.

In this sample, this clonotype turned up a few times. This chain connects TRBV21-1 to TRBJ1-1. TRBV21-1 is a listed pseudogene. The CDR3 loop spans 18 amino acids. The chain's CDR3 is CASSKRGTPHRPNTEAFF. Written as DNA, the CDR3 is TGTGCCAGCAGCAAAAGAGGGACTCCTCACCGGCCGAACACTGAAGCTTTCTTT.

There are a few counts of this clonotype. The CDR3 DNA reads as TGTGCCAGCAGTGAGGACAGGGGGCTTACCTTAGCCAAAAACATTCAGTACTTC. It yields the protein CASSEDRGLTLAKNIQYF. This chain uses TRBV12-3 or TRBV12-4 with TRBJ2-4, with 11 bases lining up with TRBD1. CDR3 length equals 18 residues. After removal of 5 bases from V and 0 bases from J, the junction contained 9 bases not matched to a gene.

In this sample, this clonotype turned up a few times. The CDR3 DNA is TGCGCCAGCAGCTTGGACCCTAGCGGCGGAAATGAGCAGTTCTTC. Amino acids: CASSLDPSGGNEQFF. The V and J genes are TRBV5-1 and TRBJ2-1; 7 bases align to TRBD2. Unmatched junction bases numbered 7, after V lost 0 bases and J lost 7 bases. Germline CDR1 reads SGHRS; CDR2 reads YFSETQ. CDR3 length: 15 amino acids.

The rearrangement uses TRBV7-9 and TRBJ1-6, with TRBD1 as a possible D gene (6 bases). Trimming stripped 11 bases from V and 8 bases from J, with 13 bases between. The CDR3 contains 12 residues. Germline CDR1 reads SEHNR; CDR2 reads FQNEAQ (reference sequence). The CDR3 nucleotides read TGTGCCGGCACAGGGCCTTATTCACCCCTCCACTTT. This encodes CAGTGPYSPLHF. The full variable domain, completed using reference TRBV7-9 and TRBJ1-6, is DTGVSQNPRHKITKRGQNVTFRCDPISEHNRLYWYRQTLGQGPEFLTYFQNEAQLEKSRLLSDRFSAERPKGSFSTLEIQRTEQGDSAMYLCAGTGPYSPLHFGNGTRLTVT.

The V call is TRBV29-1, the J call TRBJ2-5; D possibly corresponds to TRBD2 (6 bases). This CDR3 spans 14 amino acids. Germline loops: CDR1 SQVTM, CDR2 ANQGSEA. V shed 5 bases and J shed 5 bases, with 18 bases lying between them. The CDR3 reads CSVSPSAPRETQYF. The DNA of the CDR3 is TGCAGCGTTTCCCCTAGCGCTCCCAGGGAGACCCAGTACTTC.

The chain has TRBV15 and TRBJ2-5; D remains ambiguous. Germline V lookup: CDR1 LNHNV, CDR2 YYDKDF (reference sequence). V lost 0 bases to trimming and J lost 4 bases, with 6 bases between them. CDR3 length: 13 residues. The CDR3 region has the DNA TGTGCCACCAGCAGAGATCAAAGAGAGACCCAGTACTTC. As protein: CATSRDQRETQYF.

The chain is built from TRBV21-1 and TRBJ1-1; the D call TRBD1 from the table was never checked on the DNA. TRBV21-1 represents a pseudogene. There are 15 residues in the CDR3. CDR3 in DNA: TGTGCCAGCAGCTCAACTGGACAGATGAACACTGAAGCTTTCTTT. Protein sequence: CASSSTGQMNTEAFF.

The CDR3 region is CATHSGGELFF. DNA for the CDR3: TGTGCCACGCACTCTGGCGGGGAGCTGTTTTTT. The chain combines TRBV24-1 with TRBJ2-2; D is unclear. The CDR3 has 11 amino acids. CDR1 and CDR2 (germline): KGHDR, SFDVKD. Trimming stripped 10 bases from V and 7 bases from J, with 9 bases between.

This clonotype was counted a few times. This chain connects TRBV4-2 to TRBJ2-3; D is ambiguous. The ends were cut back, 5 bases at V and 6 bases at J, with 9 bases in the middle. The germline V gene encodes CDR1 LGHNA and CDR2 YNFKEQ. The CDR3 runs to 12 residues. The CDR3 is CASSSTLDTQYF. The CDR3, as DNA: TGTGCCAGCAGCTCTACATTGGATACGCAGTATTTT.

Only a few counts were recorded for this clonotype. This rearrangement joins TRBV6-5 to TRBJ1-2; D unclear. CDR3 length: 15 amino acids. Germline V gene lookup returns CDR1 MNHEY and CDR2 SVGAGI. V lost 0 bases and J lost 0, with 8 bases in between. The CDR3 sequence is CASSYSKGTNYGYTF. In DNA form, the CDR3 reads TGTGCCAGCAGTTACTCGAAGGGAACTAACTATGGCTACACCTTC.

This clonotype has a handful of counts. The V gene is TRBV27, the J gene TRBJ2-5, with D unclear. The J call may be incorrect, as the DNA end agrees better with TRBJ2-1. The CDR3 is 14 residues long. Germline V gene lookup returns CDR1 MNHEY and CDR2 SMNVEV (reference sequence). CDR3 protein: CASSLGSFGYEQFF. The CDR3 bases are TGTGCCAGCAGTTTAGGGTCGTTTGGCTATGAGCAGTTCTTC.

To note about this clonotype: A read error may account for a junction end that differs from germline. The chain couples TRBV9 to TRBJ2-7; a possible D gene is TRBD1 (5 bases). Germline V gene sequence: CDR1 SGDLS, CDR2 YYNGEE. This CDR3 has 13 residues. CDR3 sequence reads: CASSAGSPYEQYF. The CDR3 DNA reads TGTGCCAGCAGCGCAGGGTCACCTTACGAGCAATACTTC.

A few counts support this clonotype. The CDR3 reads CASSPSGDQRVLLWETQYF. The CDR3 nucleotides read TGTGCCAGCAGCCCCTCAGGGGACCAGCGGGTCCTTCTGTGGGAGACCCAGTACTTC. The chain combines TRBV4-2 with TRBJ2-1, with D tentatively TRBD1 or TRBD2 (6 bases each). Gene TRBJ2-5 matches the end of the DNA better, so the J call may be wrong. Germline V gene data show CDR1 as LGHNA and CDR2 as YNFKEQ. The CDR3 spans 19 residues.

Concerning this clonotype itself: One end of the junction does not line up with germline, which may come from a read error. The CDR3 is CASSYGIVRDWKDTEACF. CDR3 sequence (DNA): TGTGCCAGCAGTTACGGCATCGTGAGGGACTGGAAAGACACTGAAGCTTGCTTT. The chain joins TRBV6-5 to TRBJ1-1; possibly TRBD1 for D (5 bases). The CDR3 is made up of 18 amino acids. CDR1 is MNHEY, CDR2 SVGAGI, per germline.

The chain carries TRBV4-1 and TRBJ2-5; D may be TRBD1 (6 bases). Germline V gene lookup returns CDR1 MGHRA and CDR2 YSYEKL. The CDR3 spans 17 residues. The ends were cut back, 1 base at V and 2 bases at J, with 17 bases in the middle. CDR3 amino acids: CASSQVQGIGNQETQYF. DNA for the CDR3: TGCGCCAGCAGCCAAGTCCAGGGGATAGGGAATCAAGAGACCCAGTACTTC.

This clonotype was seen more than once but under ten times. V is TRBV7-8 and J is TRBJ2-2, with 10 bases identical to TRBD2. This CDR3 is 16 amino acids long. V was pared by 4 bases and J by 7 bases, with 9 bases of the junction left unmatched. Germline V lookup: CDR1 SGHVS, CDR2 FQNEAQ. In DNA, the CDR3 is TGTGCCAGCAGCTATCCAGCGGGAGGGCCGAACGGGGAGCTGTTTTTT. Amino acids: CASSYPAGGPNGELFF.

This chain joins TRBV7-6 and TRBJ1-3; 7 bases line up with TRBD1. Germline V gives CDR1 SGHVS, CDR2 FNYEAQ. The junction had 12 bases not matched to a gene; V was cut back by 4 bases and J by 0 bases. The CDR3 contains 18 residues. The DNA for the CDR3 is TGTGCCAGCAGCTCTTCGGGACAGCGCTTTTCCTCTGGAAACACCATATATTTT. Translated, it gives CASSSSGQRFSSGNTIYF.

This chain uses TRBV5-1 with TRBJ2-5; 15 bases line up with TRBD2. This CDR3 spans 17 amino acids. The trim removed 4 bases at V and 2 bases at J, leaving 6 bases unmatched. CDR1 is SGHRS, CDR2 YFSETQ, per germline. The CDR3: CASSAWTSGRGQETQYF. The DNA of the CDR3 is TGCGCCAGCAGCGCGTGGACTAGCGGGAGGGGTCAAGAGACCCAGTACTTC. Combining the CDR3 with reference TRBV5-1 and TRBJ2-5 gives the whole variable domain KAGVTQTPRYLIKTRGQQVTLSCSPISGHRSVSWYQQTPGQGLQFLFEYFSETQRNKGNFPGRFSGRQFSNSRSEMNVSTLELGDSALYLCASSAWTSGRGQETQYFGPGTRLLVL.

The CDR3 reads CASSQDRALLSTDTQYF. For the CDR3, the DNA is TGCGCCAGCAGCCAAGATCGGGCCCTCCTGAGCACAGATACGCAGTATTTT. V usage is TRBV4-3 and J usage is TRBJ2-3, with D hard to call. There are 17 residues in the CDR3. Germline assignment: CDR1 LGHNA and CDR2 YSLEER. Trimming left V 0 bases short and J 0 bases short, with 13 bases between.